A selection of T cell receptor beta chains follows, all from one sample in a study of shared clonotypes between healthy human individuals. Assay used: immunoSEQ multiplex PCR; TCRdb lists only in-frame clones, some missing. Here the sample spans almost 700,000 clones, under 95% being singletons. Material for sequencing was naive CD8+ T cells sorted from blood. These receptors were obtained from a man aged 25 to 40 in good health. CDR3s include the opening cysteine and the closing phenylalanine or tryptophan. Each record gives: J gene, V gene, D gene, CDR3 protein, CDR3 DNA. The D gene is left open where the match is weak.

>TRBJ2-7|TRBV2|NA
CASQGGVYEQYF
TGTGCCAGCCAGGGAGGAGTCTACGAGCAGTACTTC
>TRBJ2-7|TRBV6-5|NA
CASSYPTQLGTYEQYF
TGTGCCAGCAGTTACCCTACTCAACTAGGTACCTACGAGCAGTACTTC
>TRBJ2-2|TRBV14|NA
CASSQDDGGGELFF
TGTGCCAGCAGCCAAGATGATGGGGGCGGGGAGCTGTTTTTT
>TRBJ2-7|TRBV28|NA
CASSYGVYEQYF
TGTGCCAGCAGTTACGGGGTGTATGAGCAGTACTTC
>TRBJ2-5|TRBV4-3|TRBD1
CASSPDPQGVQETQYF
TGCGCCAGCAGCCCTGACCCACAGGGGGTCCAAGAGACCCAGTACTTC
>TRBJ2-7|TRBV7-3|TRBD2
CASSFAGGPRNEQYF
TGTGCCAGCAGCTTTGCGGGAGGGCCAAGGAACGAGCAGTACTTC
>TRBJ2-1|TRBV4-1|NA
CASSQDPLRNEQFF
TGCGCCAGCAGCCAAGATCCCCTTCGCAATGAGCAGTTCTTC
>TRBJ2-2|TRBV6-4|TRBD2
CASSDGRDTGELFF
TGTGCCAGCAGTGACGGGAGGGACACCGGGGAGCTGTTTTTT
>TRBJ2-1|TRBV5-6|NA
CASSLRSIPYGEQFF
TGTGCCAGCAGCCTGCGAAGCATCCCCTACGGTGAGCAGTTCTTC
>TRBJ2-7|TRBV29-1|NA
CSVRDKYSYEQYF
TGCAGCGTCCGGGACAAGTACTCCTACGAGCAGTACTTC
>TRBJ1-2|TRBV5-1|TRBD1
CASRALPWTGDYGYTF
TGCGCCAGCAGAGCCTTACCCTGGACAGGGGATTATGGCTACACCTTC
>TRBJ2-7|TRBV11-2|NA
CASSLEAEGSYEQYF
TGTGCCAGCAGCTTAGAGGCGGAGGGATCCTACGAGCAGTACTTC
>TRBJ2-7|TRBV11-3|TRBD2
CASSPGLAEQAYF
TGTGCCAGCAGTCCGGGACTAGCGGAACAGGCGTACTTC
>TRBJ2-1|TRBV10-3|TRBD2
CAISESTSALYNEQFF
TGTGCCATCAGTGAGTCAACTAGCGCTTTGTACAATGAGCAGTTCTTC